The 5 T cell receptor beta chains reported below all come from one sample, sequenced in a study of blood T cell repertoires in COVID-19. Assay: immunoSEQ multiplex PCR; the TCRdb copy retains only in-frame clones and omits some. The table has approximately 160,000 clones, approximately 83% seen once. The source material was peripheral blood. Every receptor here comes from a woman older than 75 with active or convalescent COVID-19.

This chain links TRBV9 with TRBJ1-1; D is perhaps TRBD1 (5 bases). V was trimmed by 0 bases and J by 4 bases, leaving 10 bases between them. The CDR3 length is 14 residues. Germline V gene sequence: CDR1 SGDLS, CDR2 YYNGEE. CDR3 DNA: TGTGCCAGCAGCGTAGCAGGGTCGGCCACTGAAGCTTTCTTT. It encodes CASSVAGSATEAFF.

The chain's CDR3 is CATCFGPANYGYTF. CDR3 DNA: TGTGCCACCTGTTTTGGGCCAGCTAACTATGGCTACACCTTC. The V gene is TRBV10-3, the J gene TRBJ1-2; D call uncertain. Deletions cut 10 bases from V and 0 bases from J, with 15 bases between. The CDR3 sequence is 14 residues long. Per the germline V gene, CDR1 is ENHRY and CDR2 is SYGVKD.

This rearrangement joins TRBV7-9 to TRBJ1-2; TRBD1 matches at 8 bases. This CDR3 spans 13 amino acids. Per the germline V gene, CDR1 is SEHNR and CDR2 is FQNEAQ (reference sequence). V lost 1 base, J lost 6 bases, and 1 base stayed unmatched. CDR3 residues: CASSLDRGDGYTF. CDR3 in DNA: TGTGCCAGCAGCTTAGACAGGGGGGATGGCTACACCTTC. The whole variable domain, filled in from reference TRBV7-9 and TRBJ1-2, reads DTGVSQNPRHKITKRGQNVTFRCDPISEHNRLYWYRQTLGQGPEFLTYFQNEAQLEKSRLLSDRFSAERPKGSFSTLEIQRTEQGDSAMYLCASSLDRGDGYTFGSGTRLTVV.

The gene calls are TRBV5-1 and TRBJ1-2; weak D call: TRBD1 (5 bases). The germline V gene encodes CDR1 SGHRS and CDR2 YFSETQ. This CDR3 comprises 16 residues. V was cut by 0 bases and J by 0 bases, with 12 bases left in between. This CDR3 reads CASSLAPGEANYGYTF. The DNA for the CDR3 is TGCGCCAGCAGCTTGGCACCGGGGGAAGCTAACTATGGCTACACCTTC.

V gene TRBV7-3 combines with J gene TRBJ2-1; maybe TRBD1 (7 bases). Looked up from germline, CDR1 is SGHTA and CDR2 is FQGTGA. This CDR3 spans 16 amino acids. The germline V and J ends were trimmed by 5 bases and 9 bases, with 23 bases remaining between them. The CDR3 loop reads CASSPEGQGGVGEQFF. CDR3 DNA sequence: TGTGCCAGCAGCCCAGAGGGGCAGGGGGGTGTAGGTGAGCAGTTCTTC.